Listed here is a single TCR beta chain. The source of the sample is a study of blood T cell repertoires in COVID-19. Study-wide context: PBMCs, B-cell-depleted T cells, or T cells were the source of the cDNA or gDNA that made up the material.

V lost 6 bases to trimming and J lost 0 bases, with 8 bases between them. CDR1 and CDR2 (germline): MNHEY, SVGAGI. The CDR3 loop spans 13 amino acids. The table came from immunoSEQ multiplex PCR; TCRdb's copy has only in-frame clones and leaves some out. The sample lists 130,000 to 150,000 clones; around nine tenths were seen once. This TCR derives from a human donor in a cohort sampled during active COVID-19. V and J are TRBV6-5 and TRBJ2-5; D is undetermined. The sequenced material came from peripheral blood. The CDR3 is CASRSRYQETQYF. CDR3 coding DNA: TGTGCCAGCAGGTCCAGGTACCAAGAGACCCAGTACTTC.